The rows below give T cell receptor beta chains drawn from one sample of a study of long-term antiretroviral therapy in people with HIV. Using immunoSEQ multiplex PCR, the repertoire was profiled, and TCRdb retains in-frame clones only, with some absent. The repertoire holds about 25,000 clones, with around 82% as singletons. The material was unsorted PBMCs, obtained 3 years after starting antiretroviral therapy. These receptors all come from a man aged 18 to 29 with HIV. Each CDR3 is given with its conserved first and last residue. The order of the fields is J gene, clone size, CDR3 length, V gene, D gene, CDR3 protein, CDR3 DNA. D genes are given only for firm matches. A row's size may be missing; if present it is once, few, many or a size class.

J gene: TRBJ1-5
clone size: medium-sized
CDR3 length: 14
V gene: TRBV5-1
D gene: .
CDR3 protein: CASSPLGVGQPQHF
CDR3 DNA: TGCGCCAGCAGCCCGTTAGGGGTAGGCCAGCCCCAGCATTTT

J gene: TRBJ2-2
clone size: .
CDR3 length: 14
V gene: TRBV30
D gene: TRBD1
CDR3 protein: CAWKTGGEAGELFF
CDR3 DNA: TGTGCCTGGAAGACAGGGGGCGAAGCCGGGGAGCTGTTTTTT

J gene: TRBJ2-1
clone size: .
CDR3 length: 16
V gene: TRBV9
D gene: .
CDR3 protein: CASSAGGHLTGGEQFF
CDR3 DNA: TGTGCCAGCAGCGCGGGGGGACACCTTACGGGCGGTGAGCAGTTCTTC

J gene: TRBJ2-7
clone size: .
CDR3 length: 12
V gene: TRBV5-6
D gene: TRBD1
CDR3 protein: CASSADRDEQYF
CDR3 DNA: TGTGCCAGCAGCGCGGACAGGGACGAGCAGTACTTC

J gene: TRBJ1-1
clone size: .
CDR3 length: 17
V gene: TRBV5-1
D gene: .
CDR3 protein: CASSLGSGASSSAEAFF
CDR3 DNA: TGCGCCAGCAGCTTGGGGTCGGGGGCGTCTTCCTCGGCTGAAGCTTTCTTT

J gene: TRBJ1-2
clone size: once
CDR3 length: 11
V gene: TRBV5-6
D gene: .
CDR3 protein: CASSLVPPETF
CDR3 DNA: TGTGCCAGCAGCTTAGTACCTCCTGAAACCTTC

J gene: TRBJ2-1
clone size: .
CDR3 length: 13
V gene: TRBV18
D gene: .
CDR3 protein: CASSSGRGNEQFF
CDR3 DNA: TGTGCCAGCTCCTCGGGCAGGGGAAATGAGCAGTTCTTC

J gene: TRBJ1-5
clone size: .
CDR3 length: 19
V gene: TRBV10-2
D gene: .
CDR3 protein: CASSETLWLVRGSNQPQHF
CDR3 DNA: TGCGCCAGCAGTGAGACGCTGTGGCTTGTCAGGGGTAGCAATCAGCCCCAGCATTTT

J gene: TRBJ2-7
clone size: .
CDR3 length: 15
V gene: TRBV7-9
D gene: TRBD2
CDR3 protein: CASSTPSGGAGEQYF
CDR3 DNA: TGTGCCAGCAGCACCCCTAGCGGGGGGGCGGGTGAGCAGTACTTC

J gene: TRBJ1-4
clone size: .
CDR3 length: 15
V gene: TRBV4-1
D gene: .
CDR3 protein: CASSQDGEGGEKLFF
CDR3 DNA: TGCGCCAGCAGCCAAGATGGGGAGGGCGGTGAAAAACTGTTTTTT

J gene: TRBJ1-3
clone size: few
CDR3 length: 15
V gene: TRBV13
D gene: TRBD1
CDR3 protein: CASSSRTGSGNTIYF
CDR3 DNA: TGTGCCAGCAGCTCCAGGACAGGCTCTGGAAACACCATATATTTT

J gene: TRBJ1-1
clone size: .
CDR3 length: 15
V gene: TRBV11-2
D gene: .
CDR3 protein: CASSLSFRENTEAFF
CDR3 DNA: TGTGCCAGCAGCTTATCGTTTCGTGAGAACACTGAAGCTTTCTTT

J gene: TRBJ2-3
clone size: .
CDR3 length: 15
V gene: TRBV5-1
D gene: TRBD2
CDR3 protein: CASSSLAGGADTQYF
CDR3 DNA: TGCGCCAGCAGCTCCTTAGCGGGGGGGGCAGATACGCAGTATTTT

J gene: TRBJ1-2
clone size: .
CDR3 length: 15
V gene: TRBV7-9
D gene: .
CDR3 protein: CASSPPGAGIYGYTF
CDR3 DNA: TGTGCCAGCAGCCCGCCAGGGGCTGGGATATATGGCTACACCTTC

J gene: TRBJ2-3
clone size: .
CDR3 length: 15
V gene: TRBV5-1
D gene: .
CDR3 protein: CASSLPTSESDTQYF
CDR3 DNA: TGCGCCAGCAGCTTGCCAACGTCGGAGTCCGATACGCAGTATTTT

J gene: TRBJ2-2
clone size: few
CDR3 length: 12
V gene: TRBV6-1
D gene: .
CDR3 protein: CASSDLTGELFF
CDR3 DNA: TGTGCCAGCAGTGATCTCACCGGGGAGCTGTTTTTT

J gene: TRBJ1-3
clone size: .
CDR3 length: 15
V gene: TRBV5-1
D gene: .
CDR3 protein: CASAYQGTSGNTIYF
CDR3 DNA: TGCGCCAGCGCATATCAGGGAACGTCTGGAAACACCATATATTTT

J gene: TRBJ2-3
clone size: once
CDR3 length: 16
V gene: TRBV7-7
D gene: TRBD2
CDR3 protein: CASSPSLAGASDTQYF
CDR3 DNA: TGTGCTAGCAGCCCTTCCCTAGCGGGGGCGTCGGATACGCAGTATTTT

J gene: TRBJ2-7
clone size: few
CDR3 length: 12
V gene: TRBV28
D gene: .
CDR3 protein: CASSRDGYEQYF
CDR3 DNA: TGTGCCAGCAGCCGTGACGGCTACGAGCAGTACTTC

J gene: TRBJ2-1
clone size: .
CDR3 length: 12
V gene: TRBV2
D gene: .
CDR3 protein: CASPNLRDEQFF
CDR3 DNA: TGTGCCAGCCCCAATCTTAGAGATGAGCAGTTCTTC

J gene: TRBJ2-1
clone size: .
CDR3 length: 16
V gene: TRBV7-3
D gene: TRBD2
CDR3 protein: CASSLWASGGADEQFF
CDR3 DNA: TGTGCCAGCAGCTTATGGGCTAGCGGGGGGGCTGATGAGCAGTTCTTC

J gene: TRBJ2-3
clone size: .
CDR3 length: 19
V gene: TRBV7-9
D gene: .
CDR3 protein: CASSLLSGGQGYSTDTQYF
CDR3 DNA: TGTGCCAGCAGCTTACTTAGCGGAGGGCAGGGGTATAGCACAGATACGCAGTATTTT

J gene: TRBJ1-5
clone size: .
CDR3 length: 17
V gene: TRBV7-8
D gene: .
CDR3 protein: CASSPNLGGRVDQPQHF
CDR3 DNA: TGTGCCAGCAGCCCCAACCTGGGGGGGAGGGTGGATCAGCCCCAGCATTTT

J gene: TRBJ1-1
clone size: .
CDR3 length: 13
V gene: TRBV5-1
D gene: TRBD1
CDR3 protein: CASRPQGATEAFF
CDR3 DNA: TGCGCCAGCAGACCGCAGGGGGCCACTGAAGCTTTCTTT

J gene: TRBJ1-5
clone size: .
CDR3 length: 15
V gene: TRBV7-8
D gene: .
CDR3 protein: CASSLDASSNQPQHF
CDR3 DNA: TGTGCCAGCAGCTTAGACGCTTCTAGCAATCAGCCCCAGCATTTT

J gene: TRBJ2-2
clone size: few
CDR3 length: 15
V gene: TRBV23-1
D gene: .
CDR3 protein: CASSRGHANTGELFF
CDR3 DNA: TGCGCCAGCAGTCGAGGACACGCGAACACCGGGGAGCTGTTTTTT

J gene: TRBJ1-3
clone size: .
CDR3 length: 15
V gene: TRBV6-5
D gene: TRBD1
CDR3 protein: CASSPSGTGGNTIYF
CDR3 DNA: TGTGCCAGCAGTCCATCGGGGACAGGGGGAAACACCATATATTTT